Listed below are T cell receptor beta chains from one sample, sequenced in a study of T cell responses to AZD1222 COVID-19 vaccine. Repertoires were generated with immunoSEQ multiplex PCR, while TCRdb's copy carries only in-frame clones and drops some. The table has around 110,000 clones, 70% to 90% seen once. The input for sequencing was peripheral blood, taken on day 0 of MenACWY control vaccination. The receptors here all came from an adult in good health. Both conserved end residues are part of each CDR3. A D gene is named only where the DNA matches it firmly. Clone size appears in some rows only: once, few, many, or a class for an expanded clone.

len | j_gene | abundance | d_gene | v_gene | CDR3aa | CDR3nt
14 | TRBJ2-7 | - | TRBD1 | TRBV19 | CASSLGQGAYEQYF | TGTGCCAGTAGTCTGGGACAGGGGGCCTACGAGCAGTACTTC
16 | TRBJ2-7 | - | - | TRBV11-2 | CASSLGLGAGAGEQYF | TGTGCCAGCAGCTTAGGGTTGGGGGCAGGGGCGGGCGAGCAGTACTTC
15 | TRBJ1-6 | - | - | TRBV2 | CASSGQTGGDSPLHF | TGTGCCAGCAGTGGACAGACCGGCGGAGATTCACCCCTCCACTTT
14 | TRBJ2-3 | - | TRBD1 | TRBV19 | CASSIWTGADTQYF | TGTGCCAGTAGTATCTGGACAGGGGCGGATACGCAGTATTTT
13 | TRBJ1-1 | - | - | TRBV4-2 | CASSQDLLTGAFF | TGTGCCAGCAGCCAAGATCTCTTGACCGGAGCTTTCTTT
13 | TRBJ1-1 | once | - | TRBV7-2 | CASSLAQGTEAFF | TGTGCCAGCAGCTTAGCTCAGGGAACTGAAGCTTTCTTT
14 | TRBJ2-5 | once | TRBD1 | TRBV14 | CASSRDRGPETQYF | TGTGCCAGCAGCCGGGACAGGGGGCCGGAGACCCAGTACTTC
14 | TRBJ2-7 | - | - | TRBV14 | CASSQSGGLTEQYF | TGTGCCAGCAGCCAATCCGGGGGCCTGACCGAGCAGTACTTC
15 | TRBJ1-2 | - | TRBD1 | TRBV5-1 | CASSTSTGGGYGYTF | TGCGCCAGCAGCACCTCGACAGGGGGCGGCTATGGCTACACCTTC
15 | TRBJ2-3 | - | TRBD2 | TRBV7-2 | CASSLMLAGTDTQYF | TGTGCCAGCAGCTTAATGCTAGCGGGGACAGATACGCAGTATTTT
11 | TRBJ2-7 | - | - | TRBV3-1/TRBV3-2 | CASSHRMEQYF | TGTGCCAGCAGCCATAGGATGGAGCAGTACTTC
15 | TRBJ2-3 | - | - | TRBV7-9 | CASSPGQGSTDTQYF | TGTGCCAGCAGCCCCGGGCAGGGGTCGACAGATACGCAGTATTTT
15 | TRBJ2-7 | - | - | TRBV3-1/TRBV3-2 | CASSQVAAYSYEQYF | TGTGCCAGCAGCCAGGTAGCGGCCTACTCCTACGAGCAGTACTTC
14 | TRBJ1-3 | - | - | TRBV5-5 | CASVKGLSGNTIYF | TGTGCCAGCGTAAAGGGGCTCTCTGGAAACACCATATATTTT
15 | TRBJ2-7 | - | - | TRBV6-5 | CASSYVSGRMSEQYF | TGTGCCAGCAGTTACGTTTCAGGGCGGATGAGCGAGCAGTACTTC
16 | TRBJ1-1 | - | - | TRBV7-2 | CASSLVGAGAGTEAFF | TGTGCCAGCAGCTTAGTAGGGGCGGGGGCTGGTACTGAAGCTTTCTTT
17 | TRBJ1-1 | - | - | TRBV5-6 | CASSLNTGSRRNTEAFF | TGTGCCAGCAGCTTGAATACAGGGAGTCGGCGGAACACTGAAGCTTTCTTT
15 | TRBJ2-3 | - | - | TRBV5-1 | CASSFPDTDTDTQYF | TGCGCCAGCAGCTTTCCGGACACGGACACAGATACGCAGTATTTT
11 | TRBJ1-2 | - | - | TRBV3-1/TRBV3-2 | CASSTIDGYTF | TGTGCCAGCAGCACCATAGATGGCTACACCTTC
13 | TRBJ1-1 | few | TRBD1 | TRBV12-3/TRBV12-4 | CASSGQGRTEAFF | TGTGCCAGCAGCGGACAGGGAAGGACTGAAGCTTTCTTT
14 | TRBJ1-5 | - | - | TRBV2 | CASSGTTSNQPQHF | TGTGCCAGCAGTGGGACAACAAGCAATCAGCCCCAGCATTTT
13 | TRBJ2-5 | - | - | TRBV12-3/TRBV12-4 | CASRQSAFWTQYF | TGTGCCAGCAGACAATCGGCGTTTTGGACCCAGTACTTC
14 | TRBJ1-1 | - | - | TRBV7-4 | CASSLGQCHTEAFF | TGTGCCAGCAGCTTGGGGCAGTGTCACACTGAAGCTTTCTTT
16 | TRBJ2-2 | once | - | TRBV4-2 | CASSQATPGWIGELFF | TGTGCCAGCAGCCAAGCGACCCCAGGGTGGATCGGGGAGCTGTTTTTT
15 | TRBJ1-1 | few | TRBD1 | TRBV18 | CASSLSTGGDTEAFF | TGTGCCAGCTCACTTTCGACAGGGGGGGACACTGAAGCTTTCTTT
15 | TRBJ1-3 | - | - | TRBV7-3 | CASSLSQGGGNTIYF | TGTGCCAGCAGCTTAAGTCAGGGAGGAGGAAACACCATATATTTT
16 | TRBJ1-5 | - | TRBD1 | TRBV28 | CASSLGTGTSNQPQHF | TGTGCCAGCAGTTTGGGGACAGGGACGAGCAATCAGCCCCAGCATTTT
13 | TRBJ1-6 | - | - | TRBV7-8 | CASSFRAEAPLHF | TGTGCCAGCAGCTTTAGGGCCGAAGCACCCCTCCACTTT
17 | TRBJ2-6 | few | TRBD1 | TRBV5-4 | CASSSRDRGYGANVLTF | TGTGCCAGCAGCTCCCGGGACAGGGGATATGGGGCCAACGTCCTGACTTTC
16 | TRBJ2-3 | few | TRBD2 | TRBV19 | CASSILAGGYTDTQYF | TGTGCCAGTAGTATTCTAGCGGGGGGTTACACAGATACGCAGTATTTT
13 | TRBJ1-2 | - | TRBD1 | TRBV6-5 | CASSQGQGPGYTF | TGTGCCAGCAGCCAAGGACAGGGTCCGGGCTACACCTTC
13 | TRBJ2-1 | - | - | TRBV7-2 | CASSRSTANEQFF | TGTGCCAGCAGCCGTAGCACCGCAAATGAGCAGTTCTTC
14 | TRBJ1-1 | - | - | TRBV6-6 | CASTKGHTNTEAFF | TGTGCCAGCACCAAGGGGCATACGAACACTGAAGCTTTCTTT
17 | TRBJ2-3 | - | TRBD2 | TRBV18 | CASSFTSLAVSTDTQYF | TGTGCCAGCTCCTTCACGTCGCTAGCGGTTAGCACAGATACGCAGTATTTT
16 | TRBJ1-2 | - | TRBD1 | TRBV7-8 | CASSLDAGQGYYGYTF | TGTGCCAGCAGCTTAGATGCGGGACAGGGGTACTATGGCTACACCTTC
13 | TRBJ2-5 | - | - | TRBV27 | CASSSRSQETQYF | TGTGCCAGCAGTTCCCGGTCCCAAGAGACCCAGTACTTC
13 | TRBJ2-7 | - | - | TRBV3-1/TRBV3-2 | CASSFRGLYEQYF | TGTGCCAGCAGCTTCAGGGGACTTTACGAGCAGTACTTC
14 | TRBJ1-6 | - | - | TRBV7-2 | CASSRQWSNSPLHF | TGTGCCAGCAGTCGACAGTGGAGTAATTCACCCCTCCACTTT
11 | TRBJ2-7 | - | - | TRBV5-1 | CASSEGYEQYF | TGCGCCAGCAGCGAGGGCTACGAGCAGTACTTC
17 | TRBJ2-3 | once | - | TRBV9 | CASSPEGLPTYTDTQYF | TGTGCCAGCAGCCCCGAGGGACTCCCAACCTACACAGATACGCAGTATTTT
14 | TRBJ2-7 | - | TRBD1 | TRBV7-2 | CASSSGQGANEQYF | TGTGCCAGCAGCTCGGGACAGGGGGCCAACGAGCAGTACTTC
13 | TRBJ1-1 | - | - | TRBV11-3 | CASSLDANTEAFF | TGTGCCAGCAGTCTTGACGCGAACACTGAAGCTTTCTTT
14 | TRBJ2-2 | - | - | TRBV18 | CASSLDRNTGELFF | TGTGCCAGCTCACTCGACAGGAACACCGGGGAGCTGTTTTTT
15 | TRBJ1-5 | - | - | TRBV15 | CATSRYSGGGQPQHF | TGTGCCACCAGCAGATATTCGGGTGGAGGGCAGCCCCAGCATTTT
15 | TRBJ2-2 | - | - | TRBV7-2 | CASSLTPQNTGELFF | TGTGCCAGCAGCCTGACGCCCCAGAACACCGGGGAGCTGTTTTTT
14 | TRBJ2-2 | - | - | TRBV4-2 | CASSHGRNTGELFF | TGTGCCAGCAGCCATGGCCGGAACACCGGGGAGCTGTTTTTT
14 | TRBJ1-5 | - | - | TRBV5-1 | CASSFDGAGGPQHF | TGCGCCAGCAGCTTTGACGGGGCCGGTGGGCCCCAGCATTTT
13 | TRBJ2-1 | - | - | TRBV6-2/TRBV6-3 | CASSYASYNEQFF | TGTGCCAGCAGTTATGCTAGTTACAATGAGCAGTTCTTC
14 | TRBJ1-1 | - | - | TRBV19 | CASSIGALNTEAFF | TGTGCCAGTAGTATTGGGGCACTGAACACTGAAGCTTTCTTT
15 | TRBJ2-5 | - | - | TRBV5-4 | CASSLSSFAQETQYF | TGTGCCAGCAGCTTGTCGTCATTCGCCCAAGAGACCCAGTACTTC
17 | TRBJ2-3 | - | TRBD2 | TRBV3-1/TRBV3-2 | CASSGLTSGGSTDTQYF | TGTGCCAGCAGCGGACTCACTAGCGGGGGTTCCACAGATACGCAGTATTTT
14 | TRBJ1-2 | - | - | TRBV6-2/TRBV6-3 | CASSYSATLQGYTF | TGTGCCAGCAGTTACTCCGCCACTCTACAGGGCTACACCTTC
13 | TRBJ1-5 | - | - | TRBV27 | CASSLRANQPQHF | TGTGCCAGCAGTTTGAGGGCTAATCAGCCCCAGCATTTT
15 | TRBJ2-7 | - | TRBD1 | TRBV19 | CASSKTGTGSYEQYF | TGTGCCAGTTCAAAAACCGGGACAGGATCCTACGAGCAGTACTTC
15 | TRBJ1-1 | once | TRBD1 | TRBV19 | CASSDRTGRNTEAFF | TGTGCCAGTAGTGACCGGACAGGCCGGAACACTGAAGCTTTCTTT
19 | TRBJ2-1 | once | TRBD2 | TRBV7-6 | CASSPPAGLRGGAVNEQFF | TGTGCCAGCAGCCCGCCCGCGGGTTTGCGGGGGGGCGCGGTTAATGAGCAGTTCTTC
15 | TRBJ1-5 | once | - | TRBV3-1/TRBV3-2 | CASSQGKGINQPQHF | TGTGCCAGCAGCCAAGGAAAGGGTATCAATCAGCCCCAGCATTTT